This T cell receptor (beta chain) derives from a study of blood T cell repertoires in COVID-19. About the study: T cells, B-cell-depleted T cells, or PBMCs supplied cDNA or gDNA.

TCRdb's table, derived via immunoSEQ multiplex PCR, lists solely in-frame clones and lacks some. Among approximately 170,000 clones, about 92% were seen once, and the ten largest hold 18%. The TCR was taken from a man between 60 and 70 years old with active or convalescent COVID-19. The sample comprised peripheral blood.

The CDR3 region has the DNA TGCGCCAGCAGCCAAGTGTTTTCCCTAGCGGGAGTTTCCACCGGGGAGCTGTTTTTT. Its translation is CASSQVFSLAGVSTGELFF. The chain couples TRBV4-1 to TRBJ2-2, with 10 bases identical to TRBD2. With V trimmed by 1 base and J by 4 bases, 12 bases remained unmatched. CDR1 and CDR2 (germline): MGHRA, YSYEKL. The CDR3 runs to 19 residues.